This T cell receptor (beta chain) was sequenced in a study of multiple sclerosis patients with progressive multifocal leukoencephalopathy (dated by TCRdb to about 2019). As for the study more broadly: Peripheral T and B cells were examined in MS patients who developed PML (4 under natalizumab, 1 after alemtuzumab) and in treated patients who did not develop PML. From before therapy, through 6 and 12 months, up to PML onset, two natalizumab-treated patients who later developed PML were tracked longitudinally. The goal was to find JC virus-specific or public T-cell expansions that arose at the time of PML onset. The full study reports these points: Less diverse TRB repertoires in most PML patients were suggested by lower normalized Shannon entropy, whereas values near 1 were observed in the natalizumab-treated controls. When PML developed, neither common TRBV or TRBJ gene usage nor preferential TRBV-TRBJ pairings were detected. TRB clones with frequency above 0.5% were observed only in PML patients, but the clones expanded at PML onset were found to be already present before and during natalizumab therapy. Only peripheral blood was analyzed, although cerebrospinal fluid or brain lymphocytes might be more informative for natalizumab-associated PML. Given the small, descriptive cohort, it remained unclear whether the study findings reflect JC virus infection or general immunocompromise.

Comments on this clone: Its specific antigen is unknown. The record has no base qualities; no much larger clone is one base away.

The junction carries 17 bases between V and J, which are trimmed by 4 bases and 0 bases respectively. According to the germline V gene, CDR1 reads SGHRS and CDR2 reads YFSETQ. The CDR3 starts with the cysteine, ends with the phenylalanine, and has 16 residues. Of all the DNA, just the CDR3 is kept, 48 bases in frame from base 1. TRB CDR3 regions were amplified from genomic DNA with the immunoSEQ two-step multiplex PCR at survey-level depth. Synthetic inline TR CDR3 controls covering all V-J pairings were spiked into each PCR so that template counts could be estimated and amplification bias removed. Reads were processed so that amplification and sequencing bias were reduced, and quantification was performed against synthetic TR CDR3 analogs. The source study handled its data this way. Raw data were processed in ImmunoSEQ Analyzer, with out-of-frame sequences and CDR3s containing stop codons removed, and gene names were assigned according to IMGT nomenclature. Normalized Shannon entropy, defined as 1 minus Pielou's evenness, was used to summarize repertoire diversity. Two TRB sequences were counted as identical only if the two sequences had the same V gene, J gene and CDR3. Public PML clonotypes were CDR3s shared by two or more PML-onset samples but absent earlier, in controls, and in public databases. CDR3 amino acid composition by position was analyzed with Skylign using the observed count method. Held by TCRdb, this immuneACCESS table contains in-frame sequences only and omits some clones. Under half of the omission traces to an unresolved V gene where checked; the cause of the rest is unknown. The DNA gave D and trimming, while V, J and clone size come from that table. The sample table holds about 25,000 clones, of which 91% were seen once. Approximately 2% of the sample is taken by the ten largest.

This specimen's time point label, interpreted: 12 to 13 months of natalizumab therapy. The label giving this sample's treatment or condition can be read as: on natalizumab therapy at sampling. Several MS patients treated with natalizumab who did not develop PML were sampled longitudinally as controls. Every listed patient had received interferon beta before, and every PML patient was female. Blood samples for T1 were taken at 6 months of natalizumab therapy, and blood samples for T2 were taken at 12 months of natalizumab therapy. Ficoll-Hypaque density gradient centrifugation was used to isolate peripheral blood mononuclear cells.

Sequencing used PBMCs, obtained from a patient treated with natalizumab. This receptor was obtained from a man aged 30 to 39 with multiple sclerosis. The V and J segments used are TRBV5-1 and TRBJ2-7, with no reliable assignment of the D segment. The CDR3 corresponds to CASSALPQGSSYEQYF. In nucleotide form, the sequence is TGCGCCAGCAGCGCCCTTCCTCAAGGAAGCTCCTACGAGCAGTACTTC.